What follows are 11 T cell receptor beta chains derived from one specimen sequenced in a study of radiation and T cells in renal cell carcinoma. This table comes from immunoSEQ multiplex PCR, and its TCRdb copy is limited to in-frame clones, with some not included. The table has about 47,000 clones, about 80% seen once; the top ten hold about 30%. The time point: blood 2 weeks post-SBRT. Specified treatment: 15 Gy SBRT to primary tumor, nephrectomy 4 weeks later. The input for sequencing was blood, taken from a patient whose treatment included radiotherapy and nephrectomy. The source is a woman in her 70s with renal cell carcinoma.

The V and J genes are TRBV7-9 and TRBJ2-7; D may be TRBD2 (6 bases). Germline V gene lookup returns CDR1 SEHNR and CDR2 FQNEAQ (reference sequence). This CDR3 region has 18 residues. The V end lost 5 bases, the J end lost 0 bases, and 23 bases lay between the germline ends. The CDR3 spells CASSHSPSVAASSYEQYF. The DNA for the CDR3 is TGTGCCAGCAGCCACTCCCCCTCGGTAGCGGCAAGCTCCTACGAGCAGTACTTC.

The rearrangement links TRBV9 to TRBJ1-3, with D tentatively TRBD1 (6 bases). The length of the CDR3 is 15 residues. The V and J ends lost 3 bases and 0 bases respectively, with 10 bases between them. CDR1 and CDR2 (germline): SGDLS, YYNGEE. CDR3 region: CASSEQGYSGNTIYF. The CDR3 DNA reads TGTGCCAGCAGCGAACAGGGCTACTCTGGAAACACCATATATTTT. Based on the CDR3 plus reference TRBV9 and TRBJ1-3, the full variable domain is DSGVTQTPKHLITATGQRVTLRCSPRSGDLSVYWYQQSLDQGLQFLIQYYNGEERAKGNILERFSAQQFPDLHSELNLSSLELGDSALYFCASSEQGYSGNTIYFGEGSWLTVV.

The chain uses TRBV27 and TRBJ2-7; 10 bases match TRBD2. Germline CDR1 is MNHEY and CDR2 is SMNVEV (reference sequence). Germline trimming cut 0 bases from V and 4 bases from J; bases unmatched to any gene: 6. The CDR3 runs 16 residues. This CDR3 reads CASSLSGSGGVYEQYF. The CDR3 coding sequence is TGTGCCAGCAGTTTATCGGGAAGCGGGGGGGTTTACGAGCAGTACTTC.

The rearrangement links TRBV2 to TRBJ1-4; 7 nucleotides agree with TRBD1. Germline assignment: CDR1 SNHLY and CDR2 FYNNEI. V lost 6 bases, J lost 5 bases, and 9 bases stayed unmatched. The length of the CDR3 is 15 residues. CDR3 bases: TGTGCCAGCAGCCCCGACAGGGAGGGGAATGAAAAACTGTTTTTT. It codes for CASSPDREGNEKLFF.

The chain couples TRBV5-4 to TRBJ2-1, with 7 bases aligning to TRBD2. CDR1 SGHNT and CDR2 YYREEE come from the germline V gene (reference sequence). Trimming at V came to 4 bases and at J to 6 bases, leaving 13 bases not matched to a gene. This CDR3 region has 16 residues. CDR3 amino acids: CASSPLGAGEVNEQFF. The CDR3 nucleotides are TGTGCCAGCAGCCCACTCGGGGCGGGAGAGGTCAATGAGCAGTTCTTC.

The chain couples TRBV4-2 to TRBJ2-1, with a possible D match to TRBD2 (7 bases). Germline V CDR1 and CDR2: LGHNA, YNFKEQ. This CDR3 contains 16 residues. V was cut by 0 bases and J by 7 bases, with 16 bases left in between. CDR3 coding DNA: TGTGCCAGCAGCCAAGAATTGGAGGGGGGGGATAATGAGCAGTTCTTC. The encoded protein is CASSQELEGGDNEQFF.

The chain carries TRBV25-1 and TRBJ2-1; D unclear. Germline CDR1 is MGHDK and CDR2 is SYGVNS. Trimming cost V 0 bases and J 2 bases, with 17 bases left between them. This CDR3 is 18 amino acids long. CDR3 in DNA: TGTGCCAGCAGTGAATATGCTTTTAGTTCGGGCGCCTACAATGAGCAGTTCTTC. Protein product: CASSEYAFSSGAYNEQFF.

This rearrangement joins TRBV4-1 to TRBJ2-2; D may correspond to TRBD1 or TRBD2 (5 bases each). Looked up from germline, CDR1 is MGHRA and CDR2 is YSYEKL. Trimming shortened V by 4 bases and J by 5 bases, and 14 bases separated the two germline ends. The CDR3 has 15 amino acids. The CDR3 nucleotides are TGCGCCAGCAGCCCCGGGACCCCTGGGACCGGGGAGCTGTTTTTT. This encodes CASSPGTPGTGELFF.

This chain links TRBV18 with TRBJ1-1; D possibly corresponds to TRBD1 (6 bases). Germline CDR1 reads KGHSH; CDR2 reads LQKENI. V lost 3 bases to trimming and J lost 0 bases, with 8 bases between them. The CDR3 has 14 amino acids. CDR3 protein: CASSPEGVNTEAFF. The CDR3 DNA follows: TGTGCCAGCTCACCGGAGGGGGTGAACACTGAAGCTTTCTTT.

The chain couples TRBV2 to TRBJ1-2, with TRBD1 as a possible D gene (6 bases). The germline V gene has CDR1 SNHLY and CDR2 FYNNEI. Deletions cut 2 bases from V and 8 bases from J, with 15 bases between. The CDR3 extends over 14 amino acids. The CDR3, as DNA: TGTGCCAGCAGTGAATACAGGGAGTCAGGGGGCTACACCTTC. Amino acid sequence: CASSEYRESGGYTF.

V is TRBV7-7 and J is TRBJ2-5, with TRBD2 matching 7 bases. This CDR3 is built from 14 residues. Germline V lookup: CDR1 SSHAT, CDR2 FNYEAQ (reference sequence). V was clipped by 1 base and J by 4 bases; unmatched bases: 3. As DNA, the CDR3 is TGTGCCAGCAGCTTAGGGACTAGTGTAGAGACCCAGTACTTC. This translates into CASSLGTSVETQYF. The variable domain in full, with the rest retrieved from reference TRBV7-7 and TRBJ2-5, is GAGVSQSPRYKVTKRGQDVTLRCDPISSHATLYWYQQALGQGPEFLTYFNYEAQPDKSGLPSDRFSAERPEGSISTLTIQRTEQRDSAMYRCASSLGTSVETQYFGPGTRLLVL.